The T cell receptor beta chain under discussion was sequenced for a study of response to subunit inactivated influenza vaccine (dated by TCRdb to 2016 to 2019). Regarding the study in general: Deep quantitative profiling of the T cell receptor repertoire was used in the study to follow responses to a trivalent subunit inactivated influenza vaccine.

Study-level results and caveats: According to the authors, only a limited number of new T cells may be recruited by each seasonal influenza vaccination.

Library preparation was by RT-PCR. Sequencing relied on an Illumina HiSeq 2500. The public reads were run again by TCRdb, first through fastp at Q25 and then through MiXCR, and only productive beta chains were kept. When rows share a CDR3 protein, they turn into one entry using the most common DNA and genes. A total of hundreds of thousands of distinct CDR3 sequences appear in this sample, 12% of them only once. Of the sample, roughly 10% falls within the top ten clones. This clonotype has a handful of counts. This clone's antigen is unknown. Base quality data are lacking; no much larger clone is found one base away. The receptor's source is a man between 50 and 59 years old who received an inactivated influenza vaccine. Donor details come from another sample of the same person, matched by shared clones. The sequencing here drew on PBMCs from blood, taken on the day of vaccination.

The nucleotide sequence reads as follows: TGCGCCAGCAGTTGGGACAGCTTCTACGAGCAGTACTTC. Translated, it reads CASSWDSFYEQYF. The rearranged chain carries TRBV5-1 and TRBJ2-7; TRBD1 fits 7 bases in the junction. Spanning cysteine to phenylalanine, the CDR3 consists of 13 amino acids. Only the CDR3 region is kept as DNA, spanning 39 bases read in frame from base 1. V trim: 5 bases; J trim: 3 bases; unmatched bases: 5. Per the germline V gene, SGHRS is the CDR1 and YFSETQ is the CDR2.